Listed below are T cell receptor beta chains from one sample, sequenced in a study of T cell responses to AZD1222 COVID-19 vaccine. Produced via immunoSEQ multiplex PCR; TCRdb's table is partial and in-frame only. This sample has tens of thousands of clones, with around 78% found just once. The material sequenced was peripheral blood, taken 28 days after the second AZD1222 dose. Receptors originate from an adult who received the AZD1222 COVID-19 vaccine. Both conserved end residues are part of each CDR3. The D gene is left open where the match is weak. The size of a clone is reported for some rows only, either as once, few or many, or as a class for expanded clones.

size: NA
V: TRBV9
J: TRBJ2-5
D: TRBD2
CDR3: CASSVRSSGGTLQETQYF
DNA: TGTGCCAGCAGCGTCAGAAGTAGCGGGGGGACCCTCCAAGAGACCCAGTACTTC

size: once
V: TRBV18
J: TRBJ2-4
D: TRBD1
CDR3: CASSPLGQGKAKNIQYF
DNA: TGTGCCAGCTCACCTCTAGGACAGGGTAAAGCCAAAAACATTCAGTACTTC

size: NA
V: TRBV3-1/TRBV3-2
J: TRBJ2-7
D: TRBD1
CDR3: CASSSPGQPSYEQYF
DNA: TGTGCCAGCAGTTCTCCGGGACAGCCCTCCTACGAGCAGTACTTC

size: NA
V: TRBV18
J: TRBJ2-2
D: TRBD2
CDR3: CASSNNIAGDGSGELFF
DNA: TGTGCCAGCTCCAATAACATCGCGGGAGATGGGTCCGGGGAGCTGTTTTTT

size: NA
V: TRBV30
J: TRBJ2-3
D: NA
CDR3: CAWSVTVSPTDTQYF
DNA: TGTGCCTGGAGTGTTACGGTCAGCCCCACAGATACGCAGTATTTT

size: NA
V: TRBV5-6
J: TRBJ1-2
D: NA
CDR3: CASSPINNYGYTF
DNA: TGTGCCAGCAGCCCTATAAATAACTATGGCTACACCTTC

size: NA
V: TRBV5-6
J: TRBJ1-1
D: TRBD1
CDR3: CASSFPGQGKRAEAFF
DNA: TGTGCCAGCAGCTTCCCGGGACAGGGGAAGAGGGCTGAAGCTTTCTTT

size: NA
V: TRBV7-6
J: TRBJ2-2
D: NA
CDR3: CASSSWSQGTGELFF
DNA: TGTGCCAGCAGCTCCTGGAGCCAGGGAACCGGGGAGCTGTTTTTT

size: NA
V: TRBV10-1
J: TRBJ2-3
D: NA
CDR3: CASSPSTDTQYF
DNA: TGCGCCAGCAGCCCTAGCACAGATACGCAGTATTTT

size: NA
V: TRBV6-8
J: TRBJ2-1
D: TRBD1
CDR3: CASSCNLRDRVGNEQFF
DNA: TGTGCCAGCAGTTGCAACCTTAGGGACAGGGTGGGGAATGAGCAGTTCTTC

size: NA
V: TRBV6-5
J: TRBJ1-3
D: NA
CDR3: CASSRTHRWGNTIYF
DNA: TGTGCCAGCAGCCGGACCCATCGGTGGGGGAACACCATATATTTT

size: NA
V: TRBV20-1
J: TRBJ2-1
D: NA
CDR3: CSAPSYNEQFF
DNA: TGCAGTGCCCCCTCCTACAATGAGCAGTTCTTC

size: NA
V: TRBV5-4
J: TRBJ2-3
D: TRBD2
CDR3: CASSLFRDYLNTDTQYF
DNA: TGTGCCAGCAGCTTGTTCCGGGACTATTTGAACACAGATACGCAGTATTTT

size: NA
V: TRBV6-5
J: TRBJ1-1
D: TRBD1
CDR3: CASSSRDRGTEAFF
DNA: TGTGCCAGCAGTTCCCGGGACAGGGGCACTGAAGCTTTCTTT

size: once
V: TRBV18
J: TRBJ1-6
D: NA
CDR3: CASSPSEQDHSPLHF
DNA: TGTGCCAGCTCACCTTCTGAACAGGACCATTCACCCCTCCACTTT

size: once
V: TRBV6-4
J: TRBJ1-5
D: NA
CDR3: CASSDLQGQPQHF
DNA: TGTGCCAGCAGTGACCTCCAGGGCCAGCCCCAGCATTTT

size: NA
V: TRBV6-2/TRBV6-3
J: TRBJ1-5
D: NA
CDR3: CASSYSNGGNQPQHF
DNA: TGTGCCAGCAGTTACTCGAACGGAGGCAATCAGCCCCAGCATTTT

size: once
V: TRBV30
J: TRBJ1-4
D: NA
CDR3: CAWSEGSANEKLFF
DNA: TGTGCCTGGAGTGAGGGGTCCGCTAATGAAAAACTGTTTTTT

size: NA
V: TRBV15
J: TRBJ1-3
D: NA
CDR3: CATSRDQSGTIYF
DNA: TGTGCCACCAGCAGAGATCAGTCGGGCACCATATATTTT

size: once
V: TRBV4-3
J: TRBJ1-4
D: NA
CDR3: CASSHPRGEKLFF
DNA: TGCGCCAGCAGCCACCCAAGGGGGGAAAAACTGTTTTTT

size: NA
V: TRBV10-2
J: TRBJ2-7
D: NA
CDR3: CASSEGGASSYEQYF
DNA: TGCGCCAGCAGTGAAGGAGGGGCCTCCTCCTACGAGCAGTACTTC

size: once
V: TRBV10-3
J: TRBJ1-3
D: NA
CDR3: CAISATAAAGNTIYF
DNA: TGTGCCATCAGTGCAACTGCCGCAGCGGGAAACACCATATATTTT

size: NA
V: TRBV6-5
J: TRBJ1-2
D: TRBD1
CDR3: CASSSDRGMGGYTF
DNA: TGTGCCAGCAGCTCCGACAGGGGGATGGGGGGCTACACCTTC

size: NA
V: TRBV5-1
J: TRBJ1-1
D: NA
CDR3: CASSSRDRGNTEAFF
DNA: TGCGCCAGCAGCTCTAGAGACAGAGGGAACACTGAAGCTTTCTTT

size: NA
V: TRBV28
J: TRBJ2-7
D: NA
CDR3: CASSFLLEQYF
DNA: TGTGCCAGCAGTTTCCTTCTCGAGCAGTACTTC

size: once
V: TRBV15
J: TRBJ2-3
D: NA
CDR3: CATSRDVGKGSDTQYF
DNA: TGTGCCACCAGCAGAGATGTGGGTAAGGGCTCAGATACGCAGTATTTT

size: NA
V: TRBV10-3
J: TRBJ1-3
D: NA
CDR3: CAIKVTDGNTIYF
DNA: TGTGCCATCAAAGTGACAGACGGAAACACCATATATTTT

size: NA
V: TRBV7-8
J: TRBJ1-1
D: TRBD1
CDR3: CASREEPRQGYTEAFF
DNA: TGTGCCAGCAGGGAGGAGCCAAGACAGGGATACACTGAAGCTTTCTTT

size: NA
V: TRBV5-1
J: TRBJ2-3
D: TRBD2
CDR3: CASSLLAGGPRDTQYF
DNA: TGCGCCAGCAGCTTACTAGCGGGAGGGCCCAGAGATACGCAGTATTTT

size: NA
V: TRBV24-1
J: TRBJ2-1
D: NA
CDR3: CATSDFPGSSYNEQFF
DNA: TGTGCCACCAGTGATTTCCCGGGGAGCTCCTACAATGAGCAGTTCTTC

size: NA
V: TRBV19
J: TRBJ2-3
D: TRBD2
CDR3: CASSMSSGNSRDTQYF
DNA: TGTGCCAGTAGTATGTCTAGCGGGAACAGCAGAGATACGCAGTATTTT

size: NA
V: TRBV27
J: TRBJ2-3
D: TRBD1
CDR3: CASSTPYRGAVDTQYF
DNA: TGTGCCAGCAGTACCCCCTACAGGGGGGCCGTGGATACGCAGTATTTT

size: NA
V: TRBV18
J: TRBJ2-7
D: NA
CDR3: CASSPNGLYEQYF
DNA: TGTGCCAGCTCACCGAACGGGCTGTACGAGCAGTACTTC

size: NA
V: TRBV19
J: TRBJ1-5
D: TRBD1
CDR3: CASSSTGGSDQPQHF
DNA: TGTGCCAGTAGTTCTACAGGGGGTAGTGATCAGCCCCAGCATTTT

size: NA
V: TRBV14
J: TRBJ2-4
D: TRBD2
CDR3: CASSQLRGGTNIQYF
DNA: TGTGCCAGCAGCCAACTTCGGGGGGGGACAAACATTCAGTACTTC

size: NA
V: TRBV7-2
J: TRBJ2-1
D: TRBD1
CDR3: CASSFGTGYNEQFF
DNA: TGTGCCAGCAGCTTCGGGACAGGATACAATGAGCAGTTCTTC

size: NA
V: TRBV6-7
J: TRBJ2-1
D: NA
CDR3: CASSQYNEQFF
DNA: TGTGCCAGCAGCCAGTACAATGAGCAGTTCTTC

size: NA
V: TRBV5-1
J: TRBJ1-3
D: NA
CDR3: CASSLNSGNTIYF
DNA: TGCGCCAGCAGCCTCAACTCTGGAAACACCATATATTTT

size: NA
V: TRBV30
J: TRBJ1-5
D: NA
CDR3: CAWSGNSKNQPQHF
DNA: TGTGCCTGGAGTGGAAACAGTAAGAATCAGCCCCAGCATTTT

size: NA
V: TRBV11-3
J: TRBJ2-2
D: NA
CDR3: CASSPRVTGELFF
DNA: TGTGCCAGCAGCCCTCGGGTCACCGGGGAGCTGTTTTTT

size: NA
V: TRBV10-1
J: TRBJ1-1
D: NA
CDR3: CASSPTGTKGSTEAFF
DNA: TGCGCCAGCAGCCCAACCGGAACGAAGGGGTCCACTGAAGCTTTCTTT

size: NA
V: TRBV5-1
J: TRBJ2-1
D: NA
CDR3: CASSLAVNEQFF
DNA: TGCGCCAGCAGCTTGGCCGTAAATGAGCAGTTCTTC

size: NA
V: TRBV9
J: TRBJ1-1
D: TRBD1
CDR3: CASSGQGNEAFF
DNA: TGTGCCAGCAGCGGACAGGGTAATGAAGCTTTCTTT

size: NA
V: TRBV9
J: TRBJ1-4
D: NA
CDR3: CASSSGRGGEKLFF
DNA: TGTGCCAGCAGCTCGGGAAGGGGTGGAGAAAAACTGTTTTTT

size: NA
V: TRBV4-1
J: TRBJ2-5
D: TRBD1
CDR3: CASSQGQGARETQYF
DNA: TGCGCCAGCAGCCAAGGGCAGGGGGCACGGGAGACCCAGTACTTC

size: once
V: TRBV4-2
J: TRBJ1-4
D: TRBD1
CDR3: CASSQDPIQGEGATNEKLFF
DNA: TGTGCCAGCAGCCAAGATCCCATACAGGGGGAAGGGGCAACTAATGAAAAACTGTTTTTT

size: medium-sized
V: TRBV29-1
J: TRBJ1-2
D: NA
CDR3: CSVDPELGYGYTF
DNA: TGCAGCGTTGATCCGGAGCTTGGCTATGGCTACACCTTC

size: NA
V: TRBV4-3
J: TRBJ2-3
D: NA
CDR3: CASSQDRVNTQYF
DNA: TGCGCCAGCAGCCAAGATCGTGTGAATACGCAGTATTTT

size: NA
V: TRBV4-1
J: TRBJ1-4
D: NA
CDR3: CASSQDRKTNEKLFF
DNA: TGCGCCAGCAGCCAAGACAGAAAAACTAATGAAAAACTGTTTTTT

size: NA
V: TRBV6-6
J: TRBJ2-3
D: NA
CDR3: CASSYGVSTDTQYF
DNA: TGTGCCAGCAGTTATGGAGTTTCCACAGATACGCAGTATTTT

size: few
V: TRBV7-9
J: TRBJ2-3
D: TRBD1
CDR3: CASSLGDRGPSDTQYF
DNA: TGTGCCAGCAGCTTAGGGGACAGGGGGCCTTCAGATACGCAGTATTTT

size: NA
V: TRBV5-4
J: TRBJ1-1
D: NA
CDR3: CASSLQGINTEAFF
DNA: TGTGCCAGCAGCTTACAGGGAATCAACACTGAAGCTTTCTTT

size: NA
V: TRBV6-2/TRBV6-3
J: TRBJ2-6
D: NA
CDR3: CASSPESGRASGANVLTF
DNA: TGTGCCAGCAGCCCCGAATCGGGTAGGGCCTCTGGGGCCAACGTCCTGACTTTC

size: NA
V: TRBV5-1
J: TRBJ2-1
D: TRBD2
CDR3: CASSLGGLAPNEQFF
DNA: TGCGCCAGCAGCTTGGGGGGACTAGCGCCAAATGAGCAGTTCTTC

size: medium-sized
V: TRBV12-3/TRBV12-4
J: TRBJ1-1
D: NA
CDR3: CASSFYEVAFF
DNA: TGTGCCAGCAGTTTTTATGAAGTAGCTTTCTTT

size: NA
V: TRBV29-1
J: TRBJ2-5
D: TRBD2
CDR3: CSGSGTSGTETQYF
DNA: TGCAGCGGAAGCGGGACTAGCGGGACGGAGACCCAGTACTTC

size: NA
V: TRBV6-5
J: TRBJ1-2
D: TRBD1
CDR3: CASRPRDRGYGYTF
DNA: TGTGCCAGCCGGCCTCGGGACAGGGGATATGGCTACACCTTC

size: NA
V: TRBV6-5
J: TRBJ1-5
D: NA
CDR3: CASRGQQNQPQHF
DNA: TGTGCCAGCAGAGGACAGCAAAATCAGCCCCAGCATTTT

size: NA
V: TRBV7-2
J: TRBJ1-5
D: NA
CDR3: CASSPASNLNQPQHF
DNA: TGTGCCAGCAGCCCAGCTAGCAACTTGAATCAGCCCCAGCATTTT

size: NA
V: TRBV28
J: TRBJ1-5
D: NA
CDR3: CASRDSNQPQHF
DNA: TGTGCCAGCAGGGACAGCAATCAGCCCCAGCATTTT